These 12 T cell receptor beta chains were sequenced from one sample in a study of blood T cell repertoires in COVID-19. Sequencing used immunoSEQ multiplex PCR; TCRdb keeps in-frame clones, though not all of them. This table holds approximately 300,000 clones, about nine tenths found once. The material sequenced was PBMCs or T cells enriched from blood (not recorded which). The receptors were gathered from a woman younger than 30 who had recovered from COVID-19.

This chain connects TRBV5-1 to TRBJ1-2; 10 nucleotides agree with TRBD1. The CDR3 loop spans 13 amino acids. Trimming took 5 bases from V and 8 from J; bases not matched to a gene: 6. The germline V gene encodes CDR1 SGHRS and CDR2 YFSETQ. CDR3 loop: CASRGTGVLGYTF. The CDR3 DNA follows: TGCGCCAGCAGGGGGACAGGGGTTCTAGGCTACACCTTC. The full variable domain, rest sourced from reference TRBV5-1 and TRBJ1-2, is KAGVTQTPRYLIKTRGQQVTLSCSPISGHRSVSWYQQTPGQGLQFLFEYFSETQRNKGNFPGRFSGRQFSNSRSEMNVSTLELGDSALYLCASRGTGVLGYTFGSGTRLTVV.

The chain is built from TRBV9 and TRBJ2-3, with TRBD2 matching over 7 bases. The germline gives CDR1 SGDLS, CDR2 YYNGEE. The trim removed 7 bases at V and 0 bases at J, leaving 2 bases unmatched. CDR3 size: 13 residues. CDR3 in amino acids: CASDSGSTDTQYF. The CDR3, as DNA: TGTGCCAGCGATAGCGGGAGCACAGATACGCAGTATTTT.

The CDR3 bases are TGTGCCTGGAGTGTACTAGAGTCTGAAGCTTTCTTT. This gives the protein CAWSVLESEAFF. The rearrangement joins TRBV30 to TRBJ1-1; the D is unclear. Germline-derived CDR1 and CDR2 are GTSNPN and SVGIG (reference sequence). Trimming left V 0 bases short and J 6 bases short, with 8 bases between. CDR3 length: 12 residues. Variable domain in full (rest from reference TRBV30 and TRBJ1-1): SQTIHQWPATLVQPVGSPLSLECTVEGTSNPNLYWYRQAAGRGLQLLFYSVGIGQISSEVPQNLSASRPQDRQFILSSKKLLLSDSGFYLCAWSVLESEAFFGQGTRLTVV.

The genes are TRBV7-8 and TRBJ1-5; the D gene is possibly TRBD1 (5 bases). Trimming pared 0 bases from V and 0 bases from J, leaving 12 bases between. CDR3 length: 17 amino acids. Germline CDR1 and CDR2: SGHVS and FQNEAQ. CDR3 region: CASSLAGDYYSNQPQHF. The CDR3 DNA reads as TGTGCCAGCAGCTTAGCAGGGGACTATTATAGCAATCAGCCCCAGCATTTT.

V gene TRBV10-3 combines with J gene TRBJ1-1; 10 bases are a match to TRBD1. With 6 bases clipped from V and 5 bases from J, the junction kept 15 bases outside the gene matches. This CDR3 comprises 17 residues. Germline CDR1 is ENHRY and CDR2 is SYGVKD. The CDR3 DNA sequence: TGTGCCATCAGCCCGGGACAGGGGATAAAAGGGGGGACTGAAGCTTTCTTT. This gives the protein CAISPGQGIKGGTEAFF.

The chain has TRBV11-2 and TRBJ1-2; D ambiguous. Germline CDR1 SGHAT, CDR2 FQNNGV. V lost 5 bases to trimming and J lost 0 bases, with 7 bases between them. This CDR3 spans 13 amino acids. Here the CDR3 DNA reads TGTGCCAGCAGCGCCCAGGCTAACTATGGCTACACCTTC. The encoded protein is CASSAQANYGYTF.

The chain couples TRBV18 to TRBJ1-1, with D possibly being TRBD1 (5 bases). Between the trimmed V and J ends, which lost 1 base and 4 bases, there was a span of 13 bases. The CDR3 contains 15 residues. CDR1 is KGHSH and CDR2 is LQKENI in the germline V gene. CDR3 loop: CASSPRGVVRTEAFF. CDR3 DNA: TGTGCCAGCTCACCACGGGGGGTTGTTCGCACTGAAGCTTTCTTT.

This clone has only a few counts. This sequence joins TRBV4-1 and TRBJ1-5; no clear D gene. CDR3 size: 13 residues. The germline V and J ends were trimmed by 1 base and 6 bases, with 7 bases remaining between them. CDR1 MGHRA and CDR2 YSYEKL come from the germline V gene. The CDR3 DNA reads TGCGCCAGCAGCCAAGGGGAGCGTCAGCCCCAGCATTTT. Its protein product is CASSQGERQPQHF.

CDR3 loop: CASTGTGDGYTF. CDR3 DNA sequence: TGTGCCAGCACCGGGACAGGGGACGGCTACACCTTC. The chain carries TRBV6-5 and TRBJ1-2; TRBD1 agrees at 10 bases. Germline V gives CDR1 MNHEY, CDR2 SVGAGI. Trimming took 7 bases from V and 8 from J; bases not matched to a gene: 4. The CDR3 is 12 residues long.

The chain uses TRBV7-9 and TRBJ2-6; 7 bases line up with TRBD1. Unmatched junction bases numbered 13, after V lost 8 bases and J lost 0 bases. The CDR3 runs 18 residues. CDR1 is SEHNR and CDR2 is FQNEAQ in the germline V gene (reference sequence). For the CDR3, the DNA is TGTGCCAGCGAAACTACGTGGGACAGAAGCTCTGGGGCCAACGTCCTGACTTTC. Amino acids: CASETTWDRSSGANVLTF.

The chain recombines TRBV4-1 with TRBJ1-2; TRBD1 is a possible D gene (5 bases). The CDR3 is 17 amino acids. Germline V gives CDR1 MGHRA, CDR2 YSYEKL. V gave up 3 bases and J gave up 1 base, with 18 bases separating them. The chain's CDR3 is CASSHRRGTDINYGYTF. The CDR3 bases are TGCGCCAGCAGCCATCGCCGGGGGACCGATATTAACTATGGCTACACCTTC.

In this sample, this clone turned up a few times. The chain employs TRBV5-6 and TRBJ2-2, with 7 positions matching TRBD2. The CDR3 is 15 residues long. The V gene end was trimmed by 2 bases and the J gene end by 3 bases; junction bases not matched to a gene: 4. Germline lookup yields CDR1 SGHDT and CDR2 YYEEEE. CDR3 sequence reads: CASSFQGGDTGELFF. In DNA form, the CDR3 reads TGTGCCAGCAGCTTCCAGGGAGGGGACACCGGGGAGCTGTTTTTT.